The 9 T cell receptor beta chains below all came from one sample that was sequenced in a study of blood T cell repertoires in COVID-19. Assay: immunoSEQ multiplex PCR; the TCRdb copy retains only in-frame clones and omits some. The sample lists tens of thousands of clones, 80% to 85% seen once, with about 8.8% in the top ten. The sequenced sample was peripheral blood. The receptors were gathered from an older man with COVID-19, enrolled during active disease.

This chain joins TRBV30 and TRBJ2-2; 9 positions agree with TRBD1. The CDR3 is 13 amino acids. Trimming at V came to 4 bases and at J to 13 bases, leaving 10 bases not matched to a gene. The germline V gene encodes CDR1 GTSNPN and CDR2 SVGIG (reference sequence). CDR3 coding DNA: TGTGCCTGGACCTGGACAGGGGAAGGAGGGCTGTTTTTT. Protein product: CAWTWTGEGGLFF.

The chain links TRBV4-1 to TRBJ1-1, with a tentative D call TRBD1 (5 bases). Germline-derived CDR1 and CDR2 are MGHRA and YSYEKL. The ends were cut back, 1 base at V and 2 bases at J, with 8 bases in the middle. The CDR3 loop spans 14 amino acids. In DNA form, the CDR3 reads TGCGCCAGCAGCCAAGCGACAGTCAACACTGAAGCTTTCTTT. The encoded protein is CASSQATVNTEAFF.

This chain links TRBV20-1 with TRBJ1-1, with TRBD1 identical over 9 bases. With 3 bases clipped from V and 4 bases from J, the junction kept 9 bases outside the gene matches. Germline V lookup: CDR1 DFQATT, CDR2 SNEGSKA (reference sequence). This CDR3 spans 15 amino acids. The CDR3 reads CSASGTGRFRTEAFF. In nucleotides, the CDR3 is TGCAGTGCTAGTGGGACAGGGAGATTTCGCACTGAAGCTTTCTTT.

The rearrangement joins TRBV24-1 to TRBJ1-5; tentatively, D is TRBD1 (5 bases). The CDR3 extends over 14 amino acids. Germline V gives CDR1 KGHDR, CDR2 SFDVKD. Trimming removed 4 bases from V and 4 bases from J, with 10 bases in between. The CDR3 is CATSERQLNQPQHF. In nucleotides, the CDR3 is TGTGCCACCAGTGAGAGACAGCTAAATCAGCCCCAGCATTTT.

The chain uses TRBV5-4 and TRBJ2-1, with TRBD2 matching over 7 bases. The CDR3 runs 15 residues. V dropped 0 bases and J dropped 4; count of bases not matched to a gene: 4. In germline, CDR1 is SGHNT, CDR2 YYREEE (reference sequence). In nucleotides, the CDR3 is TGTGCCAGCAGCTTGGTAGGCGGGGGATACAATGAGCAGTTCTTC. The encoded protein is CASSLVGGGYNEQFF.

The V and J genes are TRBV9 and TRBJ2-3, with a tentative D call TRBD2 (6 bases). The germline CDR1 and CDR2 sequences are SGDLS and YYNGEE. The CDR3 covers 13 residues. Trimming removed 0 bases from V and 4 bases from J, with 6 bases in between. CDR3 sequence (DNA): TGTGCCAGCAGCGTAGGGGGGGCAGATACGCAGTATTTT. This translates into CASSVGGADTQYF.

This clone was recorded a few times. The CDR3 DNA follows: TGCGCCAGCAGTGGCGGACAGGGGAATTACAATGAGCAGTTCTTC. Encoded protein: CASSGGQGNYNEQFF. The J gene is TRBJ2-1, the V gene TRBV10-1, with TRBD1 matching over 9 bases. Germline CDR1 and CDR2: WNHNN and SYGVQD (reference sequence). V was clipped by 4 bases and J by 4 bases; unmatched bases: 5. This CDR3 is built from 15 residues.

This clone has just a few counts. The gene calls are TRBV15 and TRBJ2-1; tentatively, D is TRBD1 (5 bases). Germline V gene sequence: CDR1 LNHNV, CDR2 YYDKDF (reference sequence). This CDR3 is built from 19 residues. The germline V and J ends were trimmed by 5 bases and 0 bases, with 23 bases remaining between them. CDR3 bases: TGTGCCACCAGCCAACGGACATATACGACTTATCTCTCCTACAATGAGCAGTTCTTC. Encoded protein: CATSQRTYTTYLSYNEQFF.

The chain is built from TRBV2 and TRBJ2-2; no firm D call. Germline V gene sequence: CDR1 SNHLY, CDR2 FYNNEI. Trimming shortened V by 1 base and J by 1 base, and 7 bases separated the two germline ends. This CDR3 is 15 amino acids long. The CDR3 loop is CASSEGAWNTGELFF. The DNA of the CDR3 is TGTGCCAGCAGTGAAGGTGCGTGGAACACCGGGGAGCTGTTTTTT. Filled out from reference TRBV2 and TRBJ2-2, the complete variable domain reads EPEVTQTPSHQVTQMGQEVILRCVPISNHLYFYWYRQILGQKVEFLVSFYNNEISEKSEIFDDQFSVERPDGSNFTLKIRSTKLEDSAMYFCASSEGAWNTGELFFGEGSRLTVL.